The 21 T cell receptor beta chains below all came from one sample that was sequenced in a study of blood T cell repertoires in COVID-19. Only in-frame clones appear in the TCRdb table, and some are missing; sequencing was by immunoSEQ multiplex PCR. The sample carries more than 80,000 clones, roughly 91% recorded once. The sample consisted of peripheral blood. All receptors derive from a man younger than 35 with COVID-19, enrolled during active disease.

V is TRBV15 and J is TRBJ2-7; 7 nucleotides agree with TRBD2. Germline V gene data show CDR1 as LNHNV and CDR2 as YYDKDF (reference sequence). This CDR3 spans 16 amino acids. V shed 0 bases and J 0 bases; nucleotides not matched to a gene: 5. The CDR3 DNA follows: TGTGCCACCAGCAGAGAGGGCGGGAGACTCTCCTACGAGCAGTACTTC. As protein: CATSREGGRLSYEQYF.

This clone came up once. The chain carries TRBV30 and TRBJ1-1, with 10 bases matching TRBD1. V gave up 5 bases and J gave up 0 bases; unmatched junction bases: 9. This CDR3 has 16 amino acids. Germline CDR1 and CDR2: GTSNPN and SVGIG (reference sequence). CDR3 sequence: CAWCRDRGFLNTEAFF. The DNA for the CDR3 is TGTGCCTGGTGCCGGGACAGGGGCTTCTTGAACACTGAAGCTTTCTTT.

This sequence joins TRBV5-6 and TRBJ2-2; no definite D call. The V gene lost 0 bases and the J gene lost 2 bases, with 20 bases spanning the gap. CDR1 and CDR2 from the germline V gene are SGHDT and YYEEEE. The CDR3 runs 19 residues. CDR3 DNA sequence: TGTGCCAGCAGCTTGGGCGGCCTGCTGCTCTATCCTAACACCGGGGAGCTGTTTTTT. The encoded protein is CASSLGGLLLYPNTGELFF.

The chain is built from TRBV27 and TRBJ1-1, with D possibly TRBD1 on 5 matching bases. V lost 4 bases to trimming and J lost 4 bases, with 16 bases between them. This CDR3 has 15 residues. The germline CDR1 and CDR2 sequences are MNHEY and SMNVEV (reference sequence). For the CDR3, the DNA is TGTGCCAGCAGTTCCTCAGGGATGGTCGGCACTGAAGCTTTCTTT. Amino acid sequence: CASSSSGMVGTEAFF.

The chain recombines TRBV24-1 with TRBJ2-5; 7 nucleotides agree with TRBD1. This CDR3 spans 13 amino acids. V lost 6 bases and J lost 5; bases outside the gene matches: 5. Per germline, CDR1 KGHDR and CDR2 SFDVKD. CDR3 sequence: CATSMTGTETQYF. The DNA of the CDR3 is TGTGCCACCAGTATGACAGGGACGGAGACCCAGTACTTC.

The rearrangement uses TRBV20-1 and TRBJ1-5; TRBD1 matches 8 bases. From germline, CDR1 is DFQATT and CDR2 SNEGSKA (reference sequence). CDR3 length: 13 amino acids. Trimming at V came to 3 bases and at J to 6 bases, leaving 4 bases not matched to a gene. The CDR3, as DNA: TGCAGTGCTAGTACAGGGGGGACTCAGCCCCAGCATTTT. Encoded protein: CSASTGGTQPQHF.

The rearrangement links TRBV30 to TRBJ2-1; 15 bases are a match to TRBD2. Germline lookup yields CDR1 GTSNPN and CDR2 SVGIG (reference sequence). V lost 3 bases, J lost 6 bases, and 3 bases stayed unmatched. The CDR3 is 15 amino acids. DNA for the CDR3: TGTGCCTGGAGCGGGGGACTAGCGGGAGGCAATGAGCAGTTCTTC. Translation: CAWSGGLAGGNEQFF.

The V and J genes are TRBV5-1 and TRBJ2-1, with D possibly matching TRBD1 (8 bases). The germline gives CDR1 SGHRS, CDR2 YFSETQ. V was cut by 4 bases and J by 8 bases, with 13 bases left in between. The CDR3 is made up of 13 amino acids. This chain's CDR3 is CASSRQGRDEQFF. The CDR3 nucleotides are TGCGCCAGCAGCCGACAGGGGAGGGATGAGCAGTTCTTC.

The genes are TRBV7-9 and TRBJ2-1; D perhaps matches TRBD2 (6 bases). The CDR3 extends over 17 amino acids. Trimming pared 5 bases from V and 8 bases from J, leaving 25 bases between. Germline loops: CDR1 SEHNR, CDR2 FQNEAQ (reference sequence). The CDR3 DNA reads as TGTGCCAGCAGCCAAACCGGGGCCTCAATCCCGGGGGATGAGCAGTTCTTC. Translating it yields CASSQTGASIPGDEQFF.

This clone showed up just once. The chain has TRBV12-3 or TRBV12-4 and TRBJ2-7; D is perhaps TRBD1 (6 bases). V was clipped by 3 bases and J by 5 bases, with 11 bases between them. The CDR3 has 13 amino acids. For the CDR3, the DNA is TGTGCCAGCAGTTTTTACAGGGCCCACGAGCAGTACTTC. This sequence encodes CASSFYRAHEQYF.

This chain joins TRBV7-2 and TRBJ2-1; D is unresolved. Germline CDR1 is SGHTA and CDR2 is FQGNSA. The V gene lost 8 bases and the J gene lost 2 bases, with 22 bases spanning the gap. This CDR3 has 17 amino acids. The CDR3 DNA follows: TGTGCCAGCGAACCAACTACCCGAAACGGCCCCTACAATGAGCAGTTCTTC. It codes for CASEPTTRNGPYNEQFF. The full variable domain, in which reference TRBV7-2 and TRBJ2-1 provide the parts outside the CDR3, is GAGVSQSPSNKVTEKGKDVELRCDPISGHTALYWYRQSLGQGLEFLIYFQGNSAPDKSGLPSDRFSAERTGGSVSTLTIQRTQQEDSAVYLCASEPTTRNGPYNEQFFGPGTRLTVL.

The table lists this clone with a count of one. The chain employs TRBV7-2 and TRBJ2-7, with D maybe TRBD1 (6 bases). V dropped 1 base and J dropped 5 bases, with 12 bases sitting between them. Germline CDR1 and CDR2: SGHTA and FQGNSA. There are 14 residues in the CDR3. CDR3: CASSLDRGTDEQYF. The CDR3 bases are TGTGCCAGCAGCTTAGATAGGGGGACGGACGAGCAGTACTTC. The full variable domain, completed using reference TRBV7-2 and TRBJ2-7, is GAGVSQSPSNKVTEKGKDVELRCDPISGHTALYWYRQSLGQGLEFLIYFQGNSAPDKSGLPSDRFSAERTGGSVSTLTIQRTQQEDSAVYLCASSLDRGTDEQYFGPGTRLTVT.

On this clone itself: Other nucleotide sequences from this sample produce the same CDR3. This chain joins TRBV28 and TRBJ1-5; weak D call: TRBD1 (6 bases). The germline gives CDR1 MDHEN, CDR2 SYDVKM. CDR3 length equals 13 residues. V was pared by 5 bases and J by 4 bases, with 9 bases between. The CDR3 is CASSRTVNQPQHF. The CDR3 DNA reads TGTGCCAGCAGTCGGACAGTAAATCAGCCCCAGCATTTT. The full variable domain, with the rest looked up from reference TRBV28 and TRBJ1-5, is DVKVTQSSRYLVKRTGEKVFLECVQDMDHENMFWYRQDPGLGLRLIYFSYDVKMKEKGDIPEGYSVSREKKERFSLILESASTNQTSMYLCASSRTVNQPQHFGDGTRLSIL.

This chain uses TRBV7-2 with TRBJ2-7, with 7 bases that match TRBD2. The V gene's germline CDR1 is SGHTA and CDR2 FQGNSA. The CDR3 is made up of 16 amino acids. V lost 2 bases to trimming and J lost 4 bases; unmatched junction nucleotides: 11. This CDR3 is CASSLTYSPGGYEQYF. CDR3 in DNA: TGTGCCAGCAGCTTAACTTATAGCCCCGGGGGGTACGAGCAGTACTTC. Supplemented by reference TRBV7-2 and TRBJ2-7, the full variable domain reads GAGVSQSPSNKVTEKGKDVELRCDPISGHTALYWYRQSLGQGLEFLIYFQGNSAPDKSGLPSDRFSAERTGGSVSTLTIQRTQQEDSAVYLCASSLTYSPGGYEQYFGPGTRLTVT.

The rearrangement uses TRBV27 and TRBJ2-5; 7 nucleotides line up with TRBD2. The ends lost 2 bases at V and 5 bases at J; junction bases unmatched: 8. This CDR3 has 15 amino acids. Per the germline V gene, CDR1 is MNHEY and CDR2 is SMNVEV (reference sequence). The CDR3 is CASSLGGRAGETQYF. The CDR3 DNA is TGTGCCAGCAGTTTAGGGGGGAGGGCCGGCGAGACCCAGTACTTC.

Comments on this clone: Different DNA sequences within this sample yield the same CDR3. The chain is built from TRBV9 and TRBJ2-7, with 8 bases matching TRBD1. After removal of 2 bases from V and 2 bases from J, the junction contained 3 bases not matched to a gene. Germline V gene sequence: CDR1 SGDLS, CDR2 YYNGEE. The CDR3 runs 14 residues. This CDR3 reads CASSVATGAYEQYF. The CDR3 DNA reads TGTGCCAGCAGCGTCGCGACAGGGGCCTACGAGCAGTACTTC.

The CDR3 region is CASSQTDRAVRGYTF. The CDR3 DNA reads as TGTGCCAGCAGCCAAACCGACAGGGCGGTTAGGGGCTACACCTTC. The rearrangement uses TRBV3-1 (or the pseudogene TRBV3-2) and TRBJ1-2; TRBD1 agrees at 7 bases. Per germline, CDR1 LGHDT and CDR2 YNNKEL (reference sequence). V lost 2 bases and J lost 8; bases outside the gene matches: 11. The CDR3 length is 15 residues.

In DNA, the CDR3 is TGTGCCACCAGTGCTAATAGCGGTATGGGGGAGACCCAGTACTTC. Encoded protein: CATSANSGMGETQYF. The V call is TRBV24-1, the J call TRBJ2-5, with D possibly being TRBD2 (6 bases). The germline V gene has CDR1 KGHDR and CDR2 SFDVKD. The CDR3 has 15 amino acids. With 5 bases removed from V and 5 bases from J, the gap between germline ends came to 17 bases.

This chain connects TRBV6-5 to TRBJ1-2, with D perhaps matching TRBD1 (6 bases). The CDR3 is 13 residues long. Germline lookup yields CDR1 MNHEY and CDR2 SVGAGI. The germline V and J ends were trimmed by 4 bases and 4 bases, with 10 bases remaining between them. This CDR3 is CASSSGGAYGYTF. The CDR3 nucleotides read TGTGCCAGCAGTTCCGGGGGGGCCTATGGCTACACCTTC.

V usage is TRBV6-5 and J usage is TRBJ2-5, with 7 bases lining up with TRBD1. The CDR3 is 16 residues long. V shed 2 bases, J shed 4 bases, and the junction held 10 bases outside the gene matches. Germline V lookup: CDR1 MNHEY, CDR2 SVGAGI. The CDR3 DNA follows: TGTGCCAGCAGTTACGAGGTCGCAGGGGGAAGAGAGACCCAGTACTTC. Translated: CASSYEVAGGRETQYF.

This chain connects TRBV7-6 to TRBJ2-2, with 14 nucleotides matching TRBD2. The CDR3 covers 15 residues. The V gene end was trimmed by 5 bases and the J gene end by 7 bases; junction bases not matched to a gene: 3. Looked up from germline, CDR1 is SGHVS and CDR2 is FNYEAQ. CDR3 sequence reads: CASSAGLAGVGELFF. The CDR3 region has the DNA TGTGCCAGCAGCGCGGGACTAGCGGGAGTCGGGGAGCTGTTTTTT. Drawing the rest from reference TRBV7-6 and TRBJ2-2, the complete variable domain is GAGVSQSPRYKVTKRGQDVALRCDPISGHVSLYWYRQALGQGPEFLTYFNYEAQQDKSGLPNDRFSAERPEGSISTLTIQRTEQRDSAMYRCASSAGLAGVGELFFGEGSRLTVL.